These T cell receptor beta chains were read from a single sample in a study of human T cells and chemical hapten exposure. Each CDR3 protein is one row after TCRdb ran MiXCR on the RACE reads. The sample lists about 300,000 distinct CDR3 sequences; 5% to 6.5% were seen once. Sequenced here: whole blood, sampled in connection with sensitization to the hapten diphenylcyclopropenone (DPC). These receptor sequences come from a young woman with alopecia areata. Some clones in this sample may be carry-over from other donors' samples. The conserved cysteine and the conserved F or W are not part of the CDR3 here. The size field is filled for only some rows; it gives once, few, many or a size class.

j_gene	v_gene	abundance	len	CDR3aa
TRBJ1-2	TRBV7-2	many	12	ASSLTGTNYGYT
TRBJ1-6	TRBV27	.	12	ASSLEEDNSPLH
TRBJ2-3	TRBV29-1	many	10	SVESGTDTQY
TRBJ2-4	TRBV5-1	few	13	ASSLSGQTKNIQY
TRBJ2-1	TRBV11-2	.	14	ASSITLTSTTNEQF
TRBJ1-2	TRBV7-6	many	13	ASSSLQGSGYGYT
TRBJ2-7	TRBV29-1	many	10	SARDRSFEQY
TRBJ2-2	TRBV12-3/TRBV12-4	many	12	ASSLRRGTGELF
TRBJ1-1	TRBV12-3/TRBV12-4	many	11	ASSLHGNTEAF
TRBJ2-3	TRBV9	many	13	ASSVARVATDTQY
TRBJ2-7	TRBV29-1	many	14	SVRGLAGSGGGEQY
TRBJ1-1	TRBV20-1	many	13	SASGLVSGGTEAF
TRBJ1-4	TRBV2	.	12	ASRSMGEDEKLF
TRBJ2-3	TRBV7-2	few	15	ASSYKASGDFTDTQY
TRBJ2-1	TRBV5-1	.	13	ASSLVGGRYNEQF
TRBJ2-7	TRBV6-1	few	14	ASSEAHGTGTYEQY
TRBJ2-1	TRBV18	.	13	ASSARTGGRDEQF
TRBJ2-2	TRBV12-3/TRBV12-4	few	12	ASSLTTAPGELF
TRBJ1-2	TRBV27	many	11	ASSLGGNYGYT
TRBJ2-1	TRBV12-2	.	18	ASRLPRTSGGNSSYNEQF
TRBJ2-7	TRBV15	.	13	ATSRAGDISYEQY
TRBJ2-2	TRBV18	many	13	ASSPGRQDSGELF
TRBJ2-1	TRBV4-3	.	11	ASSQVAGLEQF
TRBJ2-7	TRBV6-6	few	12	ASSYGGFSYEQY
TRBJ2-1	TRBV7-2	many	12	ASSFLAVINEQF
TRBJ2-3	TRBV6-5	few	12	AISRDSFTDTQY
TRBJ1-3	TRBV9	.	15	ASSRTGTGSSGNTIY
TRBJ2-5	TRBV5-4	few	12	ASSSDRGQETQY
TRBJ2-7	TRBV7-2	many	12	ASSLEGYSYEQY
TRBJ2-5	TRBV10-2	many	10	ASKQGEETQY
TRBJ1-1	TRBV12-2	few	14	ASRLYIGRANTEAF
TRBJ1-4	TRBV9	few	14	ASSVIAGQGNEKLF
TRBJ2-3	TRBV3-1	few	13	ASSQDLTGRDTQY
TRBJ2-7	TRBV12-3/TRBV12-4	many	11	ASSSLSSYEQY
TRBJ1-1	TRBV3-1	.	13	ASSPFEGMNTEAF
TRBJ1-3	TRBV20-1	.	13	SAREGSGAGNTIY
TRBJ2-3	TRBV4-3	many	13	ASSQDASEPDTQY
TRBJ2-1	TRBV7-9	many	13	ASSSSGAVYNEQF
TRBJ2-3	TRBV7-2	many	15	ASSLGGTSAGTDTQY
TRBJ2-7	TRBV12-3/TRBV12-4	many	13	ASSLIPMGSYEQY
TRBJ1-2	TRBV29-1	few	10	SVESTGNGYT
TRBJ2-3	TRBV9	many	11	ASSALNTDTQY
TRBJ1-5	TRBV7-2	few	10	ASSKGGQPQH
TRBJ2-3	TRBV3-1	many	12	ASSQWPRADTQY
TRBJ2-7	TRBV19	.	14	ASTPGIDRLIYEQY
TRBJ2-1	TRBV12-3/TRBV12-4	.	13	ASSRTGRTYNEQF
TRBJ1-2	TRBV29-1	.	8	SALIYGYT
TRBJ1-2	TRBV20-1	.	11	SARAGGNYGYT
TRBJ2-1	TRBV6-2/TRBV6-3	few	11	ASSYDNYNEQF
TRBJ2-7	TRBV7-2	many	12	ASSSWTASYEQY
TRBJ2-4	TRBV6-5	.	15	ASSLIAGGRAKNIQY
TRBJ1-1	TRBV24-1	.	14	ATSDTGRPKNTEAF
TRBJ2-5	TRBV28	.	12	ASSPSGGATTQY
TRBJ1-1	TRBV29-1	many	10	SADPRGGEAF